One sample yielded the 21 T cell receptor beta chains listed below, sequenced in a study of blood T cell repertoires in COVID-19. Only in-frame clones appear in the TCRdb table, and some are missing; sequencing was by immunoSEQ multiplex PCR. The data show some 250,000 clones, with about 86% seen just once and approximately 9% held by the top ten. Sequencing was done on a sample of peripheral blood. The source of these receptors is a man aged 35-49 years with active or convalescent COVID-19.

This clone was counted between two and nine times. V is TRBV7-3 and J is TRBJ1-2, with a tentative D call TRBD1 (5 bases). In germline, CDR1 is SGHTA, CDR2 FQGTGA. The germline V and J ends were trimmed by 5 bases and 4 bases, with 14 bases remaining between them. The length of the CDR3 is 14 residues. The CDR3 DNA reads TGTGCCAGCAGCCCAAGGGGAGGGTCCTATGGCTACACCTTC. It yields the protein CASSPRGGSYGYTF.

The rearrangement links TRBV12-3 or TRBV12-4 to TRBJ2-1, with 7 bases matching TRBD2. The CDR3 consists of 12 residues. J lost 9 bases, V lost 6 bases, and 5 bases had no gene match. The CDR3: CASRNPGGEQFF. DNA of the CDR3: TGTGCCAGCAGGAACCCGGGAGGTGAGCAGTTCTTC.

The chain joins TRBV28 to TRBJ2-3; TRBD2 aligns across 10 bases. Germline assignment: CDR1 MDHEN and CDR2 SYDVKM. Trimming cost V 5 bases and J 5 bases; bases outside gene matches: 7. CDR3 size: 15 residues. The CDR3 DNA reads as TGTGCCAGCAGTCGGGGGACTAGCGAGAAAGATACGCAGTATTTT. As protein: CASSRGTSEKDTQYF.

This chain uses TRBV6-5 with TRBJ1-2; D gene unclear. Trimming cost V 0 bases and J 7 bases, with 9 bases left between them. This CDR3 spans 13 amino acids. Per germline, CDR1 MNHEY and CDR2 SVGAGI. Here the CDR3 reads CASSYSSAGGYTF. CDR3 coding DNA: TGTGCCAGCAGTTACTCGAGTGCGGGTGGCTACACCTTC.

A remark on this clone: With a much larger clone just one base away, this may be a read error. This chain joins TRBV29-1 and TRBJ1-6; TRBD1 might be the D (5 bases). Germline loops: CDR1 SQVTM, CDR2 ANQGSEA. The CDR3 consists of 14 residues. Trimming took 4 bases from V and 4 from J, leaving 11 bases between them. CDR3 coding DNA: TGCAGCGTTGGGACATTGGATTATAATTCACCCCTCCACTTT. As protein: CSVGTLDYNSPLHF.

J is TRBJ2-5 and V is TRBV12-3 or TRBV12-4, with no clear D. The V end was cut by 4 bases, the J end by 5 bases, with 8 bases between. CDR3 length: 12 residues. CDR3 nucleotide sequence: TGTGCCAGCAGTTCCACTGAGGAGACCCAGTACTTC. This sequence encodes CASSSTEETQYF.

The sample holds one count of this clone. V is TRBV18 and J is TRBJ2-1, with 10 positions matching TRBD1. V lost 3 bases and J lost 6; bases outside the gene matches: 5. Germline V lookup: CDR1 KGHSH, CDR2 LQKENI. CDR3 length: 15 amino acids. DNA of the CDR3: TGTGCCAGCTCACCCGGGACAGGGGTTAGCAATGAGCAGTTCTTC. This codes for CASSPGTGVSNEQFF.

The rearrangement links TRBV6-4 to TRBJ1-1; D call uncertain. This CDR3 region has 9 residues. Germline CDR1 and CDR2: MRHNA and SNTAGT. The CDR3 DNA is TGTGGAGGGATGACTGAAGCTTTCTTT. Translating gives CGGMTEAFF.

This clone was picked up one time. In DNA, the CDR3 is TGTGCCAGCAGCCCTAAACCCGGGACAGAGAGAAACACCATATATTTT. Protein product: CASSPKPGTERNTIYF. V is TRBV7-2 and J is TRBJ1-3; 7 bases agree with TRBD1. There are 16 residues in the CDR3. Germline CDR1 SGHTA, CDR2 FQGNSA. J gave up 5 bases and V 5 bases, and 12 bases lay outside the gene matches.

J is TRBJ2-1 and V is TRBV11-2; perhaps TRBD1 as D (5 bases). The CDR3 loop spans 15 amino acids. Trimming pared 5 bases from V and 10 bases from J, leaving 21 bases between. CDR1 and CDR2 from the germline V gene are SGHAT and FQNNGV. Written as DNA, the CDR3 is TGTGCCAGCAGCGGGTTAGGGCAGGGAAGTAGGGAGCAGTTCTTC. The encoded protein is CASSGLGQGSREQFF.

For this clone: The same CDR3 is also encoded by other DNA sequences in this sample. The chain has TRBV29-1 and TRBJ1-5; tentative D call: TRBD1 (5 bases). V was clipped by 4 bases and J by 2 bases, with 9 bases between them. This CDR3 region has 13 residues. Germline loops: CDR1 SQVTM, CDR2 ANQGSEA. Written as DNA, the CDR3 is TGCAGCGTTGGAGGAGGGGGCAATCAGCCCCAGCATTTT. It yields the protein CSVGGGGNQPQHF.

This clone has more than one count but fewer than ten. J is TRBJ2-2 and V is TRBV4-2, with TRBD2 matching 11 bases. CDR1 and CDR2 (germline): LGHNA, YNFKEQ. The ends lost 4 bases at V and 1 base at J; junction bases unmatched: 2. This CDR3 contains 16 residues. The CDR3 coding sequence is TGTGCCAGCAGCCCCGGGACTAGCGGGAACACCGGGGAGCTGTTTTTT. It codes for CASSPGTSGNTGELFF.

CDR3 sequence: CASSQDGSWGGTQYF. The CDR3 DNA reads as TGCGCCAGCAGCCAAGATGGGTCGTGGGGGGGCACCCAGTACTTC. J is TRBJ2-5 and V is TRBV4-1; D is perhaps TRBD2 (7 bases). The CDR3 has 15 residues. Trimming pared 0 bases from V and 8 bases from J, leaving 16 bases between. Germline values: CDR1 MGHRA, CDR2 YSYEKL.

The rearrangement uses TRBV10-3 and TRBJ2-1; the match to TRBD2 covers 7 bases. Germline loops: CDR1 ENHRY, CDR2 SYGVKD. The CDR3 runs 14 residues. V trimming: 0 bases; J trimming: 9 bases; junction bases outside the gene matches: 5. CDR3 loop: CAISESPGLTEQFF. The CDR3 coding sequence is TGTGCCATCAGTGAGTCCCCGGGACTAACTGAGCAGTTCTTC.

The table lists this clone with many counts. The chain carries TRBV25-1 and TRBJ1-1; D possibly corresponds to TRBD1 (5 bases). The CDR3 length is 14 residues. Germline V gene sequence: CDR1 MGHDK, CDR2 SYGVNS. Trimming pared 2 bases from V and 5 bases from J, leaving 12 bases between. CDR3 coding DNA: TGTGCCAGCAGTGAAGTACGGGGGGAAACTGAAGCTTTCTTT. Protein: CASSEVRGETEAFF.

The rearrangement links TRBV3-1 (or the pseudogene TRBV3-2) to TRBJ1-6; D is perhaps TRBD1 (5 bases). This CDR3 region has 17 residues. CDR1 and CDR2 (germline): LGHDT, YNNKEL (reference sequence). V lost 3 bases and J lost 5, with 17 bases in between. In DNA form, the CDR3 reads TGTGCCAGCAGCCAGGGGGGACTCTCCAGAAATAATTCACCCCTCCACTTT. Translation: CASSQGGLSRNNSPLHF.

CDR3 DNA: TGTGCCAGCAGCAGACGGACAGCCGGGGCTGCGCAGTATTTT. This sequence encodes CASSRRTAGAAQYF. V usage is TRBV7-8 and J usage is TRBJ2-3, with D maybe TRBD1 (6 bases). CDR1 and CDR2 from the germline V gene are SGHVS and FQNEAQ. This CDR3 is built from 14 residues. The V end was cut by 5 bases, the J end by 10 bases, with 19 bases between.

The CDR3 reads CSAMTNLGQPNTEAFF. The DNA of the CDR3 is TGCAGCGCTATGACGAATTTGGGACAGCCAAACACTGAAGCTTTCTTT. The V and J genes are TRBV29-1 and TRBJ1-1; 7 bases map to TRBD1. Trimming took 7 bases from V and 2 from J; bases not matched to a gene: 16. CDR1 is SQVTM, CDR2 ANQGSEA, per germline. The CDR3 totals 16 residues.

The chain joins TRBV5-4 to TRBJ2-1, with D uncertain. This CDR3 is built from 12 residues. Per the germline V gene, CDR1 is SGHNT and CDR2 is YYREEE (reference sequence). Trimming stripped 2 bases from V and 6 bases from J, with 6 bases between. This chain's CDR3 is CASSFLSNEQFF. CDR3 sequence (DNA): TGTGCCAGCAGCTTTTTATCCAATGAGCAGTTCTTC.

This clone has more than one count but fewer than ten. The chain carries TRBV18 and TRBJ2-7; TRBD1 agrees at 8 bases. V shed 5 bases, J shed 6 bases, and the junction held 9 bases outside the gene matches. Germline assignment: CDR1 KGHSH and CDR2 LQKENI. The CDR3 totals 14 residues. CDR3 sequence (DNA): TGTGCCAGCTCAAACGGACAGGGTTCCGCCGAGCAGTACTTC. Its translation is CASSNGQGSAEQYF.

Comments on this clone: The sample contains more than one DNA sequence encoding this CDR3. The chain carries TRBV14 and TRBJ1-1; 7 nucleotides agree with TRBD1. This CDR3 spans 14 amino acids. Germline V gene data show CDR1 as SGHDN and CDR2 as FVKESK. V was clipped by 3 bases and J by 5 bases; unmatched bases: 6. The CDR3 DNA follows: TGTGCCAGCAGCCACCGACAGGGCCGAACTGAAGCTTTCTTT. This encodes CASSHRQGRTEAFF. Using reference TRBV14 and TRBJ1-1 for the parts outside the CDR3, the full variable domain is EAGVTQFPSHSVIEKGQTVTLRCDPISGHDNLYWYRRVMGKEIKFLLHFVKESKQDESGMPNNRFLAERTGGTYSTLKVQPAELEDSGVYFCASSHRQGRTEAFFGQGTRLTVV.